These 13 T cell receptor beta chains originate from one sample sequenced in a study of T cell repertoires and HLA-DP antigens. The repertoire was sequenced with immunoSEQ multiplex PCR; TCRdb's copy has only in-frame clones and lacks some. The sample shows about 73,000 clones, 80% of them seen only once. The antigens of these receptors remain unknown. The sequencing input was CD4+ T cells from PBMCs. These receptors were collected from a man between 60 and 70 years old in good health and CMV-seronegative.

The chain is built from TRBV6-1 and TRBJ2-1, with D hard to call. The germline V gene encodes CDR1 MNHNS and CDR2 SASEGT. The CDR3 is 15 residues long. The V and J ends lost 1 base and 0 bases respectively, with 7 bases between them. This CDR3 is CASSEGPSSYNEQFF. The CDR3 region has the DNA TGTGCCAGCAGTGAAGGGCCTAGCTCCTACAATGAGCAGTTCTTC.

J is TRBJ1-4 and V is TRBV19; tentative D call: TRBD1 (6 bases). CDR1 LNHDA and CDR2 SQIVND come from the germline V gene (reference sequence). V lost 3 bases to trimming and J lost 5 bases, with 10 bases between them. This CDR3 has 14 amino acids. The CDR3 DNA reads as TGTGCCAGTAGTATGCGGACAGCGAATGAAAAACTGTTTTTT. This translates into CASSMRTANEKLFF.

Only a few counts were recorded for this clone. The chain links TRBV6-1 to TRBJ1-6, with D possibly TRBD1 on 5 matching bases. V lost 7 bases and J 7 bases, leaving 11 bases between the germline ends. Germline CDR1 reads MNHNS; CDR2 reads SASEGT. The CDR3 length is 13 residues. As DNA, the CDR3 is TGTGCCAGCACGACAGTCTCAAATTCACCCCTCCACTTT. It translates to CASTTVSNSPLHF.

The chain carries TRBV28 and TRBJ1-3, with D tentatively TRBD1 (6 bases). Germline V gene lookup returns CDR1 MDHEN and CDR2 SYDVKM. There are 15 residues in the CDR3. V dropped 6 bases and J dropped 0 bases, with 12 bases sitting between them. The CDR3 is CASSLGGSSGNTIYF. CDR3 nucleotide sequence: TGTGCCAGCAGCCTAGGGGGGAGCTCTGGAAACACCATATATTTT.

The chain carries TRBV5-1 and TRBJ2-5; TRBD2 matches 11 bases. Germline assignment: CDR1 SGHRS and CDR2 YFSETQ. J gave up 5 bases and V 2 bases, and 5 bases lay outside the gene matches. This CDR3 is built from 15 residues. This CDR3 is CASSFSGGARETQYF. The DNA of the CDR3 is TGCGCCAGCAGCTTTAGCGGGGGGGCCCGGGAGACCCAGTACTTC.

The chain is built from TRBV6-5 and TRBJ2-3; 7 bases map to TRBD1. CDR3 size: 13 residues. After removal of 5 bases from V and 8 bases from J, the junction contained 7 bases not matched to a gene. Germline CDR1 and CDR2: MNHEY and SVGAGI. The CDR3 bases are TGTGCCAGCAGTCGACAGGGCGTGGGTACGCAGTATTTT. It codes for CASSRQGVGTQYF.

This chain links TRBV6-5 with TRBJ1-1; D uncertain. The V gene lost 3 bases and the J gene lost 0 bases, with 8 bases spanning the gap. Looked up from germline, CDR1 is MNHEY and CDR2 is SVGAGI. There are 14 residues in the CDR3. The DNA of the CDR3 is TGTGCCAGCAGTTATCACAGTTTGAACACTGAAGCTTTCTTT. As protein: CASSYHSLNTEAFF.

The rearrangement links TRBV28 to TRBJ1-5; maybe TRBD1 (5 bases). CDR3 length equals 15 residues. The ends were cut back, 2 bases at V and 1 base at J, with 9 bases in the middle. Germline CDR1 reads MDHEN; CDR2 reads SYDVKM. The CDR3 DNA reads as TGTGCCAGCAGTTTAAGGGGTCGGAGCAATCAGCCCCAGCATTTT. Protein product: CASSLRGRSNQPQHF. Filled out from reference TRBV28 and TRBJ1-5, the complete variable domain reads DVKVTQSSRYLVKRTGEKVFLECVQDMDHENMFWYRQDPGLGLRLIYFSYDVKMKEKGDIPEGYSVSREKKERFSLILESASTNQTSMYLCASSLRGRSNQPQHFGDGTRLSIL.

This rearrangement joins TRBV7-9 to TRBJ1-5, with TRBD1 matching 8 bases. The ends lost 8 bases at V and 4 bases at J; junction bases unmatched: 4. Germline V lookup: CDR1 SEHNR, CDR2 FQNEAQ (reference sequence). The CDR3 has 13 residues. CDR3 bases: TGTGCCAGCGGGGGACAGGCTAATCAGCCCCAGCATTTT. Translation gives CASGGQANQPQHF.

The chain uses TRBV7-9 and TRBJ2-3; no reliable D call. The germline V gene encodes CDR1 SEHNR and CDR2 FQNEAQ (reference sequence). This CDR3 spans 12 amino acids. V lost 5 bases and J 3 bases, leaving 6 bases between the germline ends. The CDR3 nucleotides read TGTGCCAGCAGCGACGGAACAGATACGCAGTATTTT. Translating it yields CASSDGTDTQYF.

This clone showed up just a few times. The CDR3 region is CASSLFTGGRDGYTF. CDR3 DNA sequence: TGTGCCAGCAGCTTGTTCACAGGGGGCAGAGATGGCTACACCTTC. The chain employs TRBV5-6 and TRBJ1-2; 9 bases map to TRBD1. V shed 1 base and J 6 bases; nucleotides not matched to a gene: 7. The germline V gene encodes CDR1 SGHDT and CDR2 YYEEEE. The CDR3 extends over 15 amino acids.

The chain couples TRBV19 to TRBJ1-1; no clear D. The CDR3 is 13 amino acids. Germline-derived CDR1 and CDR2 are LNHDA and SQIVND (reference sequence). V lost 3 bases to trimming and J lost 6 bases, with 11 bases between them. Here the CDR3 reads CASSIPGGPEAFF. The DNA of the CDR3 is TGTGCCAGTAGTATTCCCGGAGGGCCTGAAGCTTTCTTT.

The chain links TRBV11-2 to TRBJ1-6; no definite D call. In germline, CDR1 is SGHAT, CDR2 FQNNGV. V lost 2 bases to trimming and J lost 6 bases, with 5 bases between them. The CDR3 sequence is 13 residues long. CDR3 nucleotides: TGTGCCAGCAGCTTAAAGGGTAATTCACCCCTCCACTTT. Translating it yields CASSLKGNSPLHF.